The table lists the clone carrying this T cell receptor (beta chain) with a few counts. What it recognizes is unknown. This sample is part of a study of beta chain features in type 1 diabetes. Overall study findings and caveats: There was a possibility that cDNA sequencing over-represented cells with high TCR expression. Patients and controls would share equally any PCR tilt toward shorter templates.

V shed 3 bases and J 2 bases; nucleotides not matched to a gene: 7. Germline V gives CDR1 KGHSH, CDR2 LQKENI. The CDR3 runs 18 residues. Every bit of the isolated RNA underwent reverse transcription, so sequencing read expressed TCRB transcripts. Method: immunoSEQ multiplex PCR; TCRdb's copy keeps in-frame clones and lacks some. The data show under 250,000 clones, roughly 13% seen once. Researchers reported sorting CD4+ naive, central memory, regulatory and stem cell-like memory cells via CD45RO/CCR7/CD25/CD127/CD95/CD27. This TCR was recovered from a middle-aged woman in good health. This chain joins TRBV18 and TRBJ2-3, with 14 bases that match TRBD2. The material sequenced was naive CD4+ T cells from blood. The CDR3 DNA sequence: TGTGCCAGCTCACCCCCGGGACTAGCGGGGGCCTACACAGATACGCAGTATTTT. It specifies CASSPPGLAGAYTDTQYF.